The 23 T cell receptor beta chains in this list originate from one sample, sequenced in a study of cytomegalovirus exposure and HLA in healthy donors. The PCR made use of 60 Vbeta and 13 Jbeta primers. Using immunoSEQ multiplex PCR, the repertoire was profiled, and TCRdb retains in-frame clones only, with some absent. In the table there are under 200,000 clones, around 85% of which are singletons. Source material: PBMCs. These receptors came from a human donor in good health.

The genes are TRBV6-5 and TRBJ1-1, with D possibly being TRBD1 (6 bases). The CDR3 has 14 amino acids. Trimming shortened V by 7 bases and J by 1 base, and 13 bases separated the two germline ends. Germline V gives CDR1 MNHEY, CDR2 SVGAGI. The DNA of the CDR3 is TGTGCCAGCACGTGGGGGGGCCGGAACACTGAAGCTTTCTTT. Translating gives CASTWGGRNTEAFF.

This clone has just one count. The rearrangement links TRBV7-8 to TRBJ2-7; 7 positions match TRBD1. Per germline, CDR1 SGHVS and CDR2 FQNEAQ. The length of the CDR3 is 14 residues. The V segment lost 4 bases and the J segment 3 bases; nucleotides outside the gene matches: 6. Written as DNA, the CDR3 is TGTGCCAGCAGCTCCTCGGGACAGTTCTACGAGCAGTACTTC. As protein: CASSSSGQFYEQYF. The full variable domain, completed using reference TRBV7-8 and TRBJ2-7, is GAGVSQSPRYKVAKRGQDVALRCDPISGHVSLFWYQQALGQGPEFLTYFQNEAQLDKSGLPSDRFFAERPEGSVSTLKIQRTQQEDSAVYLCASSSSGQFYEQYFGPGTRLTVT.

V gene TRBV5-4 combines with J gene TRBJ1-2; D possibly corresponds to TRBD1 (6 bases). The V and J ends lost 4 bases and 5 bases respectively, with 9 bases between them. Germline V gene lookup returns CDR1 SGHNT and CDR2 YYREEE (reference sequence). The CDR3 is 12 amino acids. The CDR3 region is CASSQGGYGYTF. The DNA for the CDR3 is TGTGCCAGCAGCCAAGGGGGATATGGCTACACCTTC.

The CDR3 DNA sequence: TGTGCCAGCAGACCGGGACTAGCGATTGAGACCCAGTACTTC. It yields the protein CASRPGLAIETQYF. V gene TRBV2 combines with J gene TRBJ2-5, with 10 positions matching TRBD2. The CDR3 length is 14 residues. V was clipped by 6 bases and J by 5 bases; unmatched bases: 6. Germline V CDR1 and CDR2: SNHLY, FYNNEI.

The CDR3 spells CATSRDLGTGAYGYTF. The CDR3 DNA follows: TGTGCCACCAGCAGAGATCTGGGGACAGGGGCCTATGGCTACACCTTC. The chain couples TRBV15 to TRBJ1-2, with 10 bases lining up with TRBD1. Germline values: CDR1 LNHNV, CDR2 YYDKDF (reference sequence). V lost 0 bases and J lost 4; bases outside the gene matches: 5. The CDR3 has 16 residues. Drawing the rest from reference TRBV15 and TRBJ1-2, the complete variable domain is DAMVIQNPRYQVTQFGKPVTLSCSQTLNHNVMYWYQQKSSQAPKLLFHYYDKDFNNEADTPDNFQSRRPNTSFCFLDIRSPGLGDTAMYLCATSRDLGTGAYGYTFGSGTRLTVV.

The genes are TRBV11-2 and TRBJ2-2; 9 nucleotides align to TRBD1. CDR3 length equals 15 residues. V lost 5 bases and J lost 5; bases outside the gene matches: 6. Per the germline V gene, CDR1 is SGHAT and CDR2 is FQNNGV. CDR3 residues: CASSQGTGRTGELFF. CDR3 DNA sequence: TGTGCCAGCAGCCAGGGGACAGGGAGAACCGGGGAGCTGTTTTTT.

CDR3 DNA sequence: TGCGCCAGCAGCCCCTGGACTGCGGCGACTGAAGCTTTCTTT. Protein sequence: CASSPWTAATEAFF. The V and J genes are TRBV5-1 and TRBJ1-1, with D uncertain. Deletions cut 4 bases from V and 5 bases from J, with 15 bases between. Germline V gene lookup returns CDR1 SGHRS and CDR2 YFSETQ. The CDR3 has 14 residues.

The chain employs TRBV6-4 and TRBJ1-5; D might be TRBD1 (5 bases). The V end lost 2 bases, the J end lost 5 bases, and 13 bases lay between the germline ends. The germline V gene encodes CDR1 MRHNA and CDR2 SNTAGT. The CDR3 has 15 amino acids. DNA of the CDR3: TGTGCCAGCAGTGACCCGGACACACAGGATCAGCCCCAGCATTTT. Translation: CASSDPDTQDQPQHF.

J is TRBJ1-1 and V is TRBV5-1, with a weak D call TRBD1 (6 bases). Germline loops: CDR1 SGHRS, CDR2 YFSETQ. The CDR3 spans 15 residues. The V gene lost 4 bases and the J gene lost 4 bases, with 17 bases spanning the gap. The CDR3 bases are TGCGCCAGCAGCCCAGCGGGACAAGCGGGCACTGAAGCTTTCTTT. This sequence encodes CASSPAGQAGTEAFF.

The chain carries TRBV7-2 and TRBJ2-1, with 8 bases aligning to TRBD1. CDR1 and CDR2 (germline): SGHTA, FQGNSA. J lost 0 bases, V lost 3 bases, and 13 bases had no gene match. The CDR3 length is 19 residues. Written as DNA, the CDR3 is TGTGCCAGCAGCTTGCCCCTGGGACAGGTGGTAAGCTCCTACAATGAGCAGTTCTTC. It yields the protein CASSLPLGQVVSSYNEQFF.

This rearrangement joins TRBV2 to TRBJ1-2; D might be TRBD1 (6 bases). Deletions cut 6 bases from V and 4 bases from J, with 18 bases between. Germline V gene lookup returns CDR1 SNHLY and CDR2 FYNNEI. This CDR3 contains 15 residues. This CDR3 is CASSPLQGWGYGYTF. CDR3 nucleotides: TGTGCCAGCAGCCCCCTACAGGGATGGGGCTATGGCTACACCTTC.

The rearrangement joins TRBV5-1 to TRBJ2-5; TRBD2 aligns across 7 bases. Germline assignment: CDR1 SGHRS and CDR2 YFSETQ. The CDR3 runs to 16 residues. The V and J ends lost 1 base and 5 bases, in that order; junction bases with no gene match: 11. CDR3: CASSLSTSPGGETQYF. CDR3 nucleotide sequence: TGCGCCAGCAGCTTGTCGACTAGCCCCGGAGGGGAGACCCAGTACTTC.

This chain joins TRBV2 and TRBJ2-1, with 7 bases aligning to TRBD1. J gave up 0 bases and V 8 bases, and 4 bases lay outside the gene matches. This CDR3 comprises 14 residues. Germline CDR1 and CDR2: SNHLY and FYNNEI. The CDR3 DNA reads as TGTGCCAGCGGGGACAGCAGCTCCTACAATGAGCAGTTCTTC. Translation: CASGDSSSYNEQFF.

The rearrangement uses TRBV4-2 and TRBJ2-1; 7 nucleotides line up with TRBD1. The germline V gene encodes CDR1 LGHNA and CDR2 YNFKEQ. Unmatched junction bases numbered 20, after V lost 0 bases and J lost 0 bases. CDR3 length: 22 residues. The CDR3 reads CASSQELGTASSIGYSYNEQFF. The CDR3 DNA follows: TGTGCCAGCAGCCAAGAGTTAGGGACAGCCTCATCGATCGGCTACTCCTACAATGAGCAGTTCTTC.

The chain employs TRBV6-5 and TRBJ2-5; a possible D gene is TRBD2 (6 bases). Near its end, the DNA agrees better with TRBJ2-7, so the J call may be wrong. Germline CDR1 and CDR2: MNHEY and SVGAGI. The CDR3 loop spans 14 amino acids. Here the CDR3 DNA reads TGTGCCAGCAGTAGGGTGACTAGTACCTACGAGCAGTACTTC. Translating gives CASSRVTSTYEQYF.

This sequence joins TRBV5-1 and TRBJ2-5; 10 nucleotides agree with TRBD2. Germline CDR1 reads SGHRS; CDR2 reads YFSETQ. The CDR3 is made up of 14 amino acids. J gave up 1 base and V 4 bases, and 1 base lay outside the gene matches. CDR3 sequence reads: CASSQRGGQETQYF. CDR3 coding DNA: TGCGCCAGCAGCCAGCGGGGGGGCCAAGAGACCCAGTACTTC.

The table lists this clone with a count of one. This chain links TRBV6-5 with TRBJ2-6, with a weak D call TRBD1 (6 bases). This CDR3 is built from 15 residues. V lost 10 bases and J 2 bases, leaving 15 bases between the germline ends. The germline V gene has CDR1 MNHEY and CDR2 SVGAGI. CDR3 loop: CATGETGAGANVLTF. CDR3 coding DNA: TGTGCCACCGGGGAGACAGGTGCTGGGGCCAACGTCCTGACTTTC.

This chain links TRBV6-1 with TRBJ2-3; D is ambiguous. The germline CDR1 and CDR2 sequences are MNHNS and SASEGT. CDR3 size: 10 residues. Trimming cost V 10 bases and J 10 bases, with 12 bases left between them. DNA for the CDR3: TGTGCCACCAGACGTCAGGCGCAGTATTTT. Translated, it gives CATRRQAQYF.

The genes are TRBV11-3 and TRBJ2-3; D is ambiguous. Germline loops: CDR1 SGHNT, CDR2 YENEEA. V was shortened by 1 base and J by 3 bases, with 5 bases between the two germline ends. CDR3 length: 13 amino acids. CDR3 coding DNA: TGTGCCAGCAGCTTAGTCCGGACAGATACGCAGTATTTT. Protein product: CASSLVRTDTQYF.

This clone was seen more than once but under ten times. The chain couples TRBV19 to TRBJ2-3; 8 bases are a match to TRBD2. CDR3 length equals 13 residues. V dropped 7 bases and J dropped 6; count of bases not matched to a gene: 6. The germline gives CDR1 LNHDA, CDR2 SQIVND (reference sequence). The CDR3 DNA sequence: TGTGCCAGTACGCGGGGGGATGTCGATACGCAGTATTTT. It encodes CASTRGDVDTQYF.

This chain connects TRBV5-5 to TRBJ1-2, with D unclear. The length of the CDR3 is 16 residues. The V end was cut by 0 bases, the J end by 0 bases, with 12 bases between. Germline V gene sequence: CDR1 SGHKS, CDR2 YYEKEE (reference sequence). The CDR3 bases are TGTGCCAGCAGCTTGGGGGCAAGTTTAGCTAACTATGGCTACACCTTC. Translation: CASSLGASLANYGYTF.

The rearrangement uses TRBV5-6 and TRBJ2-3; weak D call: TRBD2 (7 bases). Trimming shortened V by 6 bases and J by 4 bases, and 18 bases separated the two germline ends. CDR1 SGHDT and CDR2 YYEEEE come from the germline V gene. The CDR3 is 15 residues long. CDR3 in DNA: TGTGCCAGCACCCTGTGGGGGGGGGCCCCAGATACGCAGTATTTT. It codes for CASTLWGGAPDTQYF.

This clone was seen once. The CDR3 protein is CAIRGGQGAREQYF. In DNA form, the CDR3 reads TGTGCCATCAGGGGAGGACAGGGCGCGAGAGAGCAGTACTTC. This chain uses TRBV10-3 with TRBJ2-7; 8 bases are a match to TRBD1. V trimming: 6 bases; J trimming: 7 bases; junction bases outside the gene matches: 11. This CDR3 is built from 14 residues. CDR1 and CDR2 (germline): ENHRY, SYGVKD.